The following is a TCR beta chain sequence with its context. These data come from a study of blood T cell repertoires in COVID-19. Background on the study: The United States, Italy and Spain were the sources of the acute and convalescent COVID-19 samples.

Sequencing was performed with immunoSEQ multiplex PCR; in TCRdb, only in-frame clones are kept and a portion is missing. The profile shows 370,000 or so clones, 87% of them singletons. CDR1 is SEHNR and CDR2 is FQNEAQ in the germline V gene (reference sequence). V dropped 8 bases and J dropped 0 bases, with 8 bases sitting between them. The CDR3 is 12 amino acids. This rearrangement joins TRBV7-9 to TRBJ2-7, with D hard to call. Sequences were obtained from PBMCs or T cells enriched from blood (not recorded which). The receptor was derived from a man younger than 45 who had recovered from COVID-19. The CDR3 spells CASGPGSYEQYF. The CDR3 nucleotides are TGTGCCAGCGGCCCGGGCTCCTACGAGCAGTACTTC.